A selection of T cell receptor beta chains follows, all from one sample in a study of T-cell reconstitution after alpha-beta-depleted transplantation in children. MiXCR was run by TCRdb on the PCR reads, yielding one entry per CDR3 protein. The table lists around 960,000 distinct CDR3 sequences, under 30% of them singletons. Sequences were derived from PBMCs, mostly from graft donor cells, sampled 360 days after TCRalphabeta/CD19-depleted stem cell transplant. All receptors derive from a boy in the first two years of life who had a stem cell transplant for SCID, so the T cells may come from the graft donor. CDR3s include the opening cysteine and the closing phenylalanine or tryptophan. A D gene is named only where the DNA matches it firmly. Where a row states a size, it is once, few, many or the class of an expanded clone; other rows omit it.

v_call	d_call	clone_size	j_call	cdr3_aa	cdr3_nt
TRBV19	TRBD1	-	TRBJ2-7	CASSSPGTGTKQYF	TGTGCCAGTAGTTCCCCGGGGACAGGGACAAAGCAGTACTTC
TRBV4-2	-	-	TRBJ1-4	CASSQDGTRANEKLFF	TGTGCCAGCAGCCAGGACGGCACCCGGGCTAATGAAAAACTGTTTTTT
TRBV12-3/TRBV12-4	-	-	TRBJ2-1	CASSPGTLYNEQFF	TGTGCCAGCAGCCCCGGGACATTATACAATGAGCAGTTCTTC
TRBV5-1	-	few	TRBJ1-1	CASSLNPEVVTEAFF	TGCGCCAGCAGCTTAAACCCAGAAGTAGTCACTGAAGCTTTCTTT
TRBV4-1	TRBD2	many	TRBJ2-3	CASSQDDSGGWEDTQYF	TGCGCCAGCAGCCAAGATGACAGCGGGGGGTGGGAAGATACGCAGTATTTT
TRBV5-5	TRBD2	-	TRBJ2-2	CASSLNLLAGSNTGELFF	TGTGCCAGCAGCCTGAACCTACTAGCGGGATCGAACACCGGGGAGCTGTTTTTT
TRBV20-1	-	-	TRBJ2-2	CSARPTGLTGELFF	TGCAGTGCTAGACCCACAGGTCTCACCGGGGAGCTGTTTTTT
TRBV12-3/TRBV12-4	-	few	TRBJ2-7	CASSPSGTSHEQYF	TGTGCCAGCAGTCCCTCCGGGACTTCCCACGAGCAGTACTTC
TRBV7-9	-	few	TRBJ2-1	CASSPPVGISYNEQFF	TGTGCCAGCAGCCCCCCTGTGGGTATCTCCTACAATGAGCAGTTCTTC
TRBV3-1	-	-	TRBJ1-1	CASSQDRGIAFF	TGTGCCAGCAGCCAAGATCGTGGAATAGCTTTCTTT
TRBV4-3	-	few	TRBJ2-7	CASSPRPQGTFQYEQYF	TGCGCCAGCAGCCCCCGTCCCCAGGGCACTTTCCAATACGAGCAGTACTTC
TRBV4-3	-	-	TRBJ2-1	CASSHQGLVNEQFF	TGCGCCAGCAGCCATCAAGGCCTTGTGAATGAGCAGTTCTTC
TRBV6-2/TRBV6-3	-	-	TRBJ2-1	CASSYAGFSYNEQFF	TGTGCCAGCAGTTACGCGGGGTTCTCCTACAATGAGCAGTTCTTC
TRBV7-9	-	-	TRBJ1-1	CASSQRVNTEAFF	TGTGCCAGCAGCCAGCGGGTGAACACTGAAGCTTTCTTT
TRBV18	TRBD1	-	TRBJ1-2	CASSLTGTGGFGYTF	TGTGCCAGCTCACTAACCGGGACAGGGGGTTTCGGCTACACCTTC